Each of the 14 T cell receptor beta chains below was sequenced from the same sample in a study of cytomegalovirus exposure and HLA in healthy donors. In the PCR, 60 Vbeta and 13 Jbeta primers were used. Only in-frame clones appear in the TCRdb table, and some are missing; sequencing was by immunoSEQ multiplex PCR. There are 200,000 to 250,000 clones in the sample; over 65% occur only once, and over 1% lies in the top ten. The sequencing input was PBMCs. Receptor source: a human donor in good health.

The chain couples TRBV11-2 to TRBJ1-4, with TRBD1 matching over 9 bases. This CDR3 is built from 16 residues. Germline CDR1 SGHAT, CDR2 FQNNGV. Losses at the gene ends were 5 bases for V and 4 bases for J; bases not matched to a gene: 8. The CDR3 region is CASSRLRDRDNEKLFF. DNA of the CDR3: TGTGCCAGCAGCCGACTAAGGGACAGGGATAATGAAAAACTGTTTTTT.

This sequence joins TRBV27 and TRBJ2-7; 7 bases line up with TRBD2. Germline loops: CDR1 MNHEY, CDR2 SMNVEV (reference sequence). CDR3 length: 13 residues. V shed 5 bases and J 5 bases; nucleotides not matched to a gene: 6. The CDR3 DNA is TGTGCCAGCAGTCTAGAGGGAGGGGACGAGCAGTACTTC. Translated, it gives CASSLEGGDEQYF.

The chain is built from TRBV19 and TRBJ2-1, with 7 bases that match TRBD1. CDR3 length: 12 residues. V lost 8 bases, J lost 7 bases, and 5 bases stayed unmatched. Germline V CDR1 and CDR2: LNHDA, SQIVND (reference sequence). For the CDR3, the DNA is TGTGCCAGTGGACAGGCCCTAAATGAGCAGTTCTTC. This encodes CASGQALNEQFF.

The chain uses TRBV12-5 and TRBJ1-4; no definite D call. V dropped 0 bases and J dropped 1 base, with 9 bases sitting between them. From germline, CDR1 is LGHNT and CDR2 FRNRAP. This CDR3 is built from 16 residues. The CDR3 protein is CASGLVLRGTNEKLFF. The CDR3 coding sequence is TGTGCTAGTGGTTTGGTACTGAGAGGAACTAATGAAAAACTGTTTTTT.

Notes on this clone: At the DNA level, this CDR3 is encoded by other sequences in the same sample as well. The chain carries TRBV5-1 and TRBJ2-7, with 10 bases lining up with TRBD2. The junction had 2 bases not matched to a gene; V was cut back by 1 base and J by 1 base. The CDR3 contains 15 residues. The germline CDR1 and CDR2 sequences are SGHRS and YFSETQ. The CDR3 coding sequence is TGCGCCAGCAGCTTGACAGCGGGAGGGTCCTACGAGCAGTACTTC. It is translated as CASSLTAGGSYEQYF.

The chain carries TRBV7-9 and TRBJ2-1; 14 nucleotides match TRBD2. V lost 5 bases, J lost 10 bases, and 7 bases stayed unmatched. Germline V CDR1 and CDR2: SEHNR, FQNEAQ (reference sequence). This CDR3 comprises 15 residues. In DNA, the CDR3 is TGTGCCAGCAGCCCGGGGACTAGCGGGAGTGGAGAGCAGTTCTTC. This encodes CASSPGTSGSGEQFF.

The J gene is TRBJ2-2, the V gene TRBV19; TRBD2 matches 10 bases. Trimming took 5 bases from V and 4 from J; bases not matched to a gene: 1. The CDR3 extends over 14 amino acids. Germline loops: CDR1 LNHDA, CDR2 SQIVND (reference sequence). The CDR3 here is CASSLAGVTGELFF. CDR3 DNA sequence: TGTGCCAGTAGTCTAGCGGGAGTCACCGGGGAGCTGTTTTTT.

The V call is TRBV28, the J call TRBJ1-2; D perhaps matches TRBD1 (5 bases). The length of the CDR3 is 15 residues. V shed 7 bases and J shed 9 bases, with 24 bases lying between them. CDR1 is MDHEN, CDR2 SYDVKM, per germline. Here the CDR3 reads CASTPEAGRVESYTF. Written as DNA, the CDR3 is TGTGCCAGCACCCCGGAGGCAGGGAGGGTTGAAAGCTACACCTTC.

A word on this clone: One end of the junction does not line up with germline, which may come from a read error. The J gene is TRBJ2-7, the V gene TRBV7-7; 11 bases line up with TRBD1. This CDR3 region has 15 residues. The germline CDR1 and CDR2 sequences are SSHAT and FNYEAQ (reference sequence). CDR3 in DNA: TGTGCTAGCAGCATGGGACAGGGGGTTTCCTACGAGCAGTACTTC. It translates to CASSMGQGVSYEQYF.

This chain connects TRBV12-5 to TRBJ2-1; TRBD2 is a possible D gene (6 bases). V lost 7 bases, J lost 4 bases, and 11 bases lay in between. The CDR3 has 13 amino acids. CDR1 is LGHNT, CDR2 FRNRAP, per germline. DNA for the CDR3: TGTGCTAGTGTGGGTAGCGGTTACAATGAGCAGTTCTTC. Amino acids: CASVGSGYNEQFF.

This chain joins TRBV5-1 and TRBJ2-6; D is undetermined. The germline CDR1 and CDR2 sequences are SGHRS and YFSETQ. V was pared by 1 base and J by 0 bases, with 14 bases between. The CDR3 totals 18 residues. Written as DNA, the CDR3 is TGCGCCAGCAGCTTGATGATATCTGAGGTCTCTGGGGCCAACGTCCTGACTTTC. Translating gives CASSLMISEVSGANVLTF.

This clone was observed once. The CDR3 sequence is CASSVEARREETQYF. The DNA for the CDR3 is TGTGCCAGCAGCGTAGAAGCACGTCGGGAGGAGACCCAGTACTTC. The chain recombines TRBV9 with TRBJ2-5; D possibly corresponds to TRBD2 (6 bases). The CDR3 is 15 residues long. Germline-derived CDR1 and CDR2 are SGDLS and YYNGEE. The V end was cut by 0 bases, the J end by 5 bases, with 14 bases between.

This chain links TRBV15 with TRBJ2-5; TRBD1 aligns across 8 bases. The J segment lost 7 bases and the V segment lost 0 bases, leaving 4 bases of the junction unmatched. Germline-derived CDR1 and CDR2 are LNHNV and YYDKDF (reference sequence). The CDR3 is made up of 14 amino acids. The CDR3 is CATSRDTGGGTQYF. The DNA for the CDR3 is TGTGCCACCAGCAGAGATACAGGGGGTGGGACCCAGTACTTC.

This CDR3 is CASSPVSGSGENEQFF. CDR3 nucleotides: TGTGCCAGCTCACCCGTCAGCGGGAGTGGGGAAAATGAGCAGTTCTTC. The rearrangement uses TRBV18 and TRBJ2-1; 8 nucleotides agree with TRBD2. CDR3 length equals 16 residues. CDR1 KGHSH and CDR2 LQKENI come from the germline V gene. V gave up 3 bases and J gave up 7 bases; unmatched junction bases: 11.